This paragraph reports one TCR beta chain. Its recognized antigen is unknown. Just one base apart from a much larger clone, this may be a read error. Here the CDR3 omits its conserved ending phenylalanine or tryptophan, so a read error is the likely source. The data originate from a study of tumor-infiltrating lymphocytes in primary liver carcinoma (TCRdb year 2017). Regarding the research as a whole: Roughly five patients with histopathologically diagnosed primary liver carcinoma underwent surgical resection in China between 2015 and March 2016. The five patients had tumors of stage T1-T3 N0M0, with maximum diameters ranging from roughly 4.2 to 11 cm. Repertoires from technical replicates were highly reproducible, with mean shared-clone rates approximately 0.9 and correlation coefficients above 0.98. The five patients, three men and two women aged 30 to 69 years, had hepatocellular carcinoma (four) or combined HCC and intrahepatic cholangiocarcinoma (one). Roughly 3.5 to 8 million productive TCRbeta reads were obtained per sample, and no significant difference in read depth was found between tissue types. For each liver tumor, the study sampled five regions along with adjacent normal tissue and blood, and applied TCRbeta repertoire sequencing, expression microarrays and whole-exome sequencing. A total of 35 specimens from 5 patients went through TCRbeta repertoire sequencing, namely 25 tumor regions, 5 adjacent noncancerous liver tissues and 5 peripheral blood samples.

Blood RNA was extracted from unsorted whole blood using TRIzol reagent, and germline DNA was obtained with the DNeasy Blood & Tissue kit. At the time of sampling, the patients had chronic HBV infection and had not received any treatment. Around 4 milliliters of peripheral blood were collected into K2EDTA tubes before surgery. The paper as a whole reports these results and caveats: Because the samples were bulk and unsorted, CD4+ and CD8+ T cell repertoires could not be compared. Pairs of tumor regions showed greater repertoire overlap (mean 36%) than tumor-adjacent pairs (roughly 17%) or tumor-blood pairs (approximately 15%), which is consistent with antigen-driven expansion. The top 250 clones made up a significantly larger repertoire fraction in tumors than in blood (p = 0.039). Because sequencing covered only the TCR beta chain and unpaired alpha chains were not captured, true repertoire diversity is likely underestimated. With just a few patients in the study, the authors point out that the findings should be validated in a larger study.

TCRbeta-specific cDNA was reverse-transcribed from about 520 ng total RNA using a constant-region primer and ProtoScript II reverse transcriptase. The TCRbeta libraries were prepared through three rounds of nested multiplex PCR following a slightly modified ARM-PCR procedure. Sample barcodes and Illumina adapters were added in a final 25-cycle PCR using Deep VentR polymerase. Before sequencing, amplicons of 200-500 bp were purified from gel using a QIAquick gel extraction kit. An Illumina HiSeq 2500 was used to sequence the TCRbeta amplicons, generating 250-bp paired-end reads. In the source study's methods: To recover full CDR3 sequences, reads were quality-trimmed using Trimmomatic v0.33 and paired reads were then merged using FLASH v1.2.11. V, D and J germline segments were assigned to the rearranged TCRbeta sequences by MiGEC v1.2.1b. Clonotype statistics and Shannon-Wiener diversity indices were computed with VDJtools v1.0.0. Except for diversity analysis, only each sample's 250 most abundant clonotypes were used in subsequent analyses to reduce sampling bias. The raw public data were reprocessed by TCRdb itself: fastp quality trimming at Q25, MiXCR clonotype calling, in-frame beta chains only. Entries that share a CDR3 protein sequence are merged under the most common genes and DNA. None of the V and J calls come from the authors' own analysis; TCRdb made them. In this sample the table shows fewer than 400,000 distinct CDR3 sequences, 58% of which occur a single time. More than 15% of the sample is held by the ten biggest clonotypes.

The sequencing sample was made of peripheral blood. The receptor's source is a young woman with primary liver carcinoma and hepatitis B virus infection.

The CDR3 amino acid sequence is: CASTDYNQPQHY. The DNA sequence is given as TGTGCCAGCACGGACTACAATCAGCCCCAGCATTAT. The V and J segments used are TRBV6-2 or TRBV6-3 and TRBJ1-5, with an unclear D gene assignment. The CDR3 spans 12 residues, counting both ends. The DNA shown is the 36-base CDR3, in frame from base 1. Relative to germline, V is 7 bases shorter and J is 3 bases shorter, with 7 bases between their ends. The germline V gene supplies CDR1 MNHEY and CDR2 SVGEGT.